This is a list of T cell receptor beta chains from one sample in a study of Tregs in tolerant kidney transplant recipients. The method was immunoSEQ multiplex PCR; TCRdb's version includes in-frame clones alone and lacks a portion of them. The data hold about 69,000 clones, with around 90% observed a single time. Sequences were derived from CD4+ T cells from blood, sampled before the transplant. Receptors were obtained from a human donor who received a combined kidney and bone marrow transplant. Each CDR3 is given with its conserved first and last residue. The order of the fields is D gene, clone size, J gene, V gene, CDR3 DNA, CDR3 protein. D genes are given only for firm matches. Only part of the rows carry a size: once, few, many, or a class if the clone is expanded.

>NA|NA|TRBJ1-1|TRBV11-2
TGTGCCAGCAGCTTAGTGGTTAGAGGTAGAGGCGCTGAAGCTTTCTTT
CASSLVVRGRGAEAFF
>NA|NA|TRBJ1-4|TRBV18
TGTGCCAGCTCACCACTCCTAGGAGCTAATGAAAAACTGTTTTTT
CASSPLLGANEKLFF
>TRBD1|NA|TRBJ2-1|TRBV11-2
TGTGCCAGCAGCTTTAACGGCGGGACAGGGTCCGACAATGAGCAGTTCTTC
CASSFNGGTGSDNEQFF
>NA|NA|TRBJ2-1|TRBV7-6
TGTGCCAGCAGCTCCGGCCCAGCGGCCTACAATGAGCAGTTCTTC
CASSSGPAAYNEQFF
>TRBD1|few|TRBJ2-2|TRBV5-1
TGCGCCAGCAGCTTGGACAGGGGGCTCACCGGGGAGCTGTTTTTT
CASSLDRGLTGELFF
>NA|NA|TRBJ1-2|TRBV25-1
TGTGCCAGCAGTCCCTGGGAGGCCAGGAATGGCTACACCTTC
CASSPWEARNGYTF
>NA|NA|TRBJ2-5|TRBV25-1
TGTGCCAGCAGTGCTAACCCAGGAGAGACCCAGTACTTC
CASSANPGETQYF
>NA|NA|TRBJ2-7|TRBV2
TGTGCCAGCATCGGGACTGCTAGCTCCTACGAGCAGTACTTC
CASIGTASSYEQYF
>TRBD2|few|TRBJ2-3|TRBV7-3
TGTGCCAGCAGAACCGGGACTAGCGGAGCAGATACGCAGTATTTT
CASRTGTSGADTQYF
>TRBD1|NA|TRBJ2-4|TRBV19
TGTGCCAGTAGTCAGGGACAGATAGCCAAAAACATTCAGTACTTC
CASSQGQIAKNIQYF
>NA|NA|TRBJ1-1|TRBV7-9
TGTGCCAGCAGCTATGAACAGGGATTCGCGGCTTTCTTT
CASSYEQGFAAFF
>TRBD2|NA|TRBJ2-7|TRBV10-3
TGTGCCATCAGTTGGACTAGCGGGAGCTACGAGCAGTACTTC
CAISWTSGSYEQYF
>TRBD1|NA|TRBJ2-5|TRBV25-1
TGTGCCAGCAGTGAATATAGGAACAGGGGGCACGAGACCCAGTACTTC
CASSEYRNRGHETQYF
>TRBD1|NA|TRBJ1-2|TRBV19
TGTGCCAGTCGCGGGACAGGGGATAACTATGGCTACACCTTC
CASRGTGDNYGYTF
>NA|NA|TRBJ2-7|TRBV7-2
TGTGCCAGCAGCTTAGTTACAGGGCTATCCTACGAGCAGTACTTC
CASSLVTGLSYEQYF
>TRBD2|once|TRBJ2-3|TRBV27
TGTGCCAGCAGTCCCTGGCGGGAGTGGACAGATACGCAGTATTTT
CASSPWREWTDTQYF
>NA|NA|TRBJ1-4|TRBV15
TGTGCCACCAGCAGAGATCAGGGAACTAATGAAAAACTGTTTTTT
CATSRDQGTNEKLFF
>NA|NA|TRBJ2-7|TRBV7-2
TGTGCCAGCAGCTTGGGCGCTACGGCCTACGAGCAGTACTTC
CASSLGATAYEQYF
>TRBD1|NA|TRBJ2-7|TRBV7-2
TGTGCCAGCAGCTGGACGACAGGGGGCTCCTACGAGCAGTACTTC
CASSWTTGGSYEQYF
>TRBD1|NA|TRBJ2-2|TRBV11-3
TGTGCCAGCAGCCCCCGGACAGGAAACACCGGGGAGCTGTTTTTT
CASSPRTGNTGELFF
>NA|NA|TRBJ2-6|TRBV6-5
TGTGCCAGCAAATCGGTCGGGGCCAACGTCCTGACTTTC
CASKSVGANVLTF
>NA|NA|TRBJ2-1|TRBV15
TGTGCCACCAGCAGAGTCATCGGGGAAAACAATGAGCAGTTCTTC
CATSRVIGENNEQFF
>TRBD2|NA|TRBJ2-1|TRBV7-3
TGTGCCAGCAGCTTGACTAGCAGTAATGAGCAGTTCTTC
CASSLTSSNEQFF
>TRBD1|NA|TRBJ1-1|TRBV28
TGTGCCAGCAGTTATGCTAGGGGGACAGTTAACACTGAAGCTTTCTTT
CASSYARGTVNTEAFF
>NA|NA|TRBJ2-3|TRBV7-9
TGTGCCAGCAGCTTAGCGAAGCTAGCCCTAGGCCCAGATACGCAGTATTTT
CASSLAKLALGPDTQYF
>NA|NA|TRBJ2-7|TRBV29-1
TGCAGCGTCGGAGACAGGCCTAACTACGAGCAGTACTTC
CSVGDRPNYEQYF
>TRBD1|NA|TRBJ1-5|TRBV6-1
TGTGCCAGCGGCAGACAGGGTGGGTATCAGCCCCAGCATTTT
CASGRQGGYQPQHF
>TRBD2|NA|TRBJ2-2|TRBV5-5
TGTGCCAGCAGACTAGCGGGAGGGCCCACCGGGGAGCTGTTTTTT
CASRLAGGPTGELFF
>NA|NA|TRBJ1-1|TRBV6-6
TGTGCCAGCAGACTCCCCCAGGGGATGAACACTGAAGCTTTCTTT
CASRLPQGMNTEAFF
>NA|NA|TRBJ2-3|TRBV1
TGCACCAGCAGCTTGGGGACTAGCGGTTACACAGATACGCAGTATTTT
CTSSLGTSGYTDTQYF
>TRBD1|NA|TRBJ2-3|TRBV6-5
TGTGCCGTACAGGGGGCTGGCACAGATACGCAGTATTTT
CAVQGAGTDTQYF
>TRBD2|NA|TRBJ2-1|TRBV7-6
TGTGCCAGCAGCTTAGGGCTAGCGGGAGTAAATGAGCAGTTCTTC
CASSLGLAGVNEQFF
>NA|NA|TRBJ2-1|TRBV9
TGTGCCAGCAGCGTAGTTGGACAGCCTAACAATGAGCAGTTCTTC
CASSVVGQPNNEQFF
>NA|NA|TRBJ2-3|TRBV6-5
TGTGCCAGCAGTTACTCGATGTCCGGGATTATATATTTT
CASSYSMSGIIYF
>TRBD2|NA|TRBJ2-7|TRBV7-2
TGTGCCAGCAGCGAGGGACTAGCGGGGGCCAGCGAGCAGTACTTC
CASSEGLAGASEQYF
>TRBD2|NA|TRBJ2-7|TRBV7-3
TGTGCCAGCAGCCTGCTAGCGGGTACAAACGAGCAGTACTTC
CASSLLAGTNEQYF
>TRBD1|few|TRBJ2-7|TRBV30
TGTGCCTGGAGAGGGACAGGGTCTCTCTTCACTCTTCACTACGAGCAGTACTTC
CAWRGTGSLFTLHYEQYF
>NA|NA|TRBJ2-2|TRBV30
TGTGCCTGGAGGAGTTTGTCGAGCACCGGGGAGCTGTTTTTT
CAWRSLSSTGELFF
>TRBD2|NA|TRBJ2-7|TRBV9
TGTGCCAGCAGCGCCGGACTAGCGGGGGCCTCCTACGAGCAGTACTTC
CASSAGLAGASYEQYF
>TRBD2|NA|TRBJ2-1|TRBV6-1
TGTGCCAGCACCGAGACTAGCGGCCCCTACAATGAGCAGTTCTTC
CASTETSGPYNEQFF
>NA|NA|TRBJ2-2|TRBV5-4
TGTGCCAGCAGCCTGGGTTACTTAAACACCGGGGAGCTGTTTTTT
CASSLGYLNTGELFF
>NA|NA|TRBJ2-1|TRBV6-5
TGTGCCAGCAGTTACTCCGGGACAAGCTTCTACAATGAGCAGTTCTTC
CASSYSGTSFYNEQFF
>NA|NA|TRBJ1-4|TRBV5-1
TGCGCCAGCAGCCCGGACGGTCCTAGGGGACTGTTTTTT
CASSPDGPRGLFF
>NA|NA|TRBJ1-3|TRBV5-1
TGCGCCAGCAGCCTCGACGGGATCTCTGGAAACACCATATATTTT
CASSLDGISGNTIYF
>NA|NA|TRBJ1-1|TRBV7-3
TGTGCCAGCAGCTTAAAAAGGGGTGAGGATGAAGCTTTCTTT
CASSLKRGEDEAFF
>TRBD2|NA|TRBJ2-7|TRBV6-6
TGTGCCAGCAGTCTCGGGGGGGCGGGCGAGCAGTACTTC
CASSLGGAGEQYF
>NA|NA|TRBJ2-7|TRBV5-4
TGTGCCAGCAGCTCCGGGGGTGGGGACCATTCCTACGAGCAGTACTTC
CASSSGGGDHSYEQYF
>TRBD2|NA|TRBJ2-1|TRBV7-2
TGTGCCAGCAGCTCCGGGACTAGCGGGAGTCATGAGCAGTTCTTC
CASSSGTSGSHEQFF
>TRBD1|NA|TRBJ2-1|TRBV7-2
TGTGCCAGCAGCTTATTTATGGGACAGGGGTACAATGAGCAGTTCTTC
CASSLFMGQGYNEQFF
>NA|NA|TRBJ1-1|TRBV28
TGTGCCAGCAGTTTATCGGGGGGGGGCACTGAAGCTTTCTTT
CASSLSGGGTEAFF
>TRBD1|NA|TRBJ2-7|TRBV28
TGTGCCAGCAGTAGCGGGACAGGGTCCTACGAGCAGTACTTC
CASSSGTGSYEQYF